This T cell receptor (beta chain) is from a study of cytomegalovirus exposure and HLA in healthy donors. General study findings and limits: Most TCR sequences were seen very rarely across donors, but some public TCRs occurred in many. A list of roughly 180 TCR beta chains associated with cytomegalovirus was given.

Trimming removed 8 bases at V and 0 bases at J, with 23 bases between. The germline gives CDR1 LNHDA, CDR2 SQIVND (reference sequence). This CDR3 has 18 amino acids. The donors belonged to the approximately 120-subject validation cohort, separate from the approximately 700-subject first cohort. About this clone: Its target is not known.

Using immunoSEQ multiplex PCR, the repertoire was profiled, and TCRdb retains in-frame clones only, with some absent. Of 70,000 to 80,000 clones listed, approximately 94% are singletons. The TCR was taken from a woman aged 18 to 35 in good health and CMV-seropositive. The rearrangement uses TRBV19 and TRBJ1-5; D is possibly TRBD1 (5 bases). The sequenced sample was PBMCs. In DNA, the CDR3 is TGTGCCAGTGGCAAGGGGTACGAATTCGTTTATAGCAATCAGCCCCAGCATTTT. It specifies CASGKGYEFVYSNQPQHF.